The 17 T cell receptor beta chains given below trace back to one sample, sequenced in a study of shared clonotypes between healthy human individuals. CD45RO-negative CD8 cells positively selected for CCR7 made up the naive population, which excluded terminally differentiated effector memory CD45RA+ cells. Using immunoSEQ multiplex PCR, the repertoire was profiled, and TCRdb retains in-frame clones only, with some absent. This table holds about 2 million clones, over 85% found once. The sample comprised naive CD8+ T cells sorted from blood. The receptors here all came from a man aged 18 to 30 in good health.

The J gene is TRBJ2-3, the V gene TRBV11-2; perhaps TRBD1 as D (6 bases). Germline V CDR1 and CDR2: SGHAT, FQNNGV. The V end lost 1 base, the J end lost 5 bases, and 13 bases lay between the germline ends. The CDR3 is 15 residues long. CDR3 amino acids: CASSLGAGVGDTQYF. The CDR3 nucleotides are TGTGCCAGCAGCTTAGGGGCAGGGGTGGGAGATACGCAGTATTTT.

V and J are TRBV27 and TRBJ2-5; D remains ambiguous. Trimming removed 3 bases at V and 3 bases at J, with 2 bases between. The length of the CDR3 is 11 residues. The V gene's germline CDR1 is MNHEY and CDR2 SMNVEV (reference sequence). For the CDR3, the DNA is TGTGCCAGCAGTTTGAAAGAGACCCAGTACTTC. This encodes CASSLKETQYF.

The CDR3 loop is CASSFTGSIYEQYF. CDR3 DNA sequence: TGTGCCAGCAGTTTTACAGGGTCCATCTACGAGCAGTACTTC. V is TRBV28 and J is TRBJ2-7, with D possibly being TRBD1 (6 bases). V was pared by 3 bases and J by 3 bases, with 12 bases between. CDR1 and CDR2 (germline): MDHEN, SYDVKM. The CDR3 runs 14 residues.

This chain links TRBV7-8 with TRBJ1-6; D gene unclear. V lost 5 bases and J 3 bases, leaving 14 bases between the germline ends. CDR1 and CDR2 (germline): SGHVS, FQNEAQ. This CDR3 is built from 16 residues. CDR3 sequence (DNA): TGTGCCAGCAGCCCCCGGGCAGGCAACTATAATTCACCCCTCCACTTT. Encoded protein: CASSPRAGNYNSPLHF. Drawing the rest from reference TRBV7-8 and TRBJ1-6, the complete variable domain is GAGVSQSPRYKVAKRGQDVALRCDPISGHVSLFWYQQALGQGPEFLTYFQNEAQLDKSGLPSDRFFAERPEGSVSTLKIQRTQQEDSAVYLCASSPRAGNYNSPLHFGNGTRLTVT.

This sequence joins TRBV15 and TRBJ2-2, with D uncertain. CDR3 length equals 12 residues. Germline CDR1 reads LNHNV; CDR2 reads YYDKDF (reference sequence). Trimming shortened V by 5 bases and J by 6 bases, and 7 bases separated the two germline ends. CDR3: CATSDGAGELFF. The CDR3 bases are TGTGCCACCAGCGATGGGGCCGGGGAGCTGTTTTTT.

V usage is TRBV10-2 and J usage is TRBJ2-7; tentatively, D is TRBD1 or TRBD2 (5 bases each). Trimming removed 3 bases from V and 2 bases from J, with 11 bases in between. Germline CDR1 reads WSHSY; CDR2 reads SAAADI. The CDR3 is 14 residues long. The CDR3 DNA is TGCGCCAGCAGTGAACACGTGGGGGCCTACGAGCAGTACTTC. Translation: CASSEHVGAYEQYF.

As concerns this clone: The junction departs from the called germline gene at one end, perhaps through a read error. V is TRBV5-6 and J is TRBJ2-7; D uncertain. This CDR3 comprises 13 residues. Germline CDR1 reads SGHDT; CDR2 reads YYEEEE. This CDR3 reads CASSFLPSNEQYF. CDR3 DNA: TGTGCCAGCAGCTTCCTACCCTCCAACGAGCAGTACTTC.

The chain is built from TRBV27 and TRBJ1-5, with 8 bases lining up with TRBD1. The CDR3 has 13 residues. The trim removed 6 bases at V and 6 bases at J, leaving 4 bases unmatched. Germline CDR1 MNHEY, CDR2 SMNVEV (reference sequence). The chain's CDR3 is CASSSQGAQPQHF. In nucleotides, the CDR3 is TGTGCCAGCAGCTCTCAGGGGGCTCAGCCCCAGCATTTT.

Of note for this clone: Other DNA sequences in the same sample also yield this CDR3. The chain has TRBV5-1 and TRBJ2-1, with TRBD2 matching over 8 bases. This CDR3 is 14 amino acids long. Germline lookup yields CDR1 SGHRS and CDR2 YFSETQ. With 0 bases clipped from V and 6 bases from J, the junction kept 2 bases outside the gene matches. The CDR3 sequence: CASSLAGGPNEQFF. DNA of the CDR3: TGCGCCAGCAGCTTGGCGGGAGGGCCCAATGAGCAGTTCTTC. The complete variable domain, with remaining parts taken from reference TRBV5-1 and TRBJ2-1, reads KAGVTQTPRYLIKTRGQQVTLSCSPISGHRSVSWYQQTPGQGLQFLFEYFSETQRNKGNFPGRFSGRQFSNSRSEMNVSTLELGDSALYLCASSLAGGPNEQFFGPGTRLTVL.

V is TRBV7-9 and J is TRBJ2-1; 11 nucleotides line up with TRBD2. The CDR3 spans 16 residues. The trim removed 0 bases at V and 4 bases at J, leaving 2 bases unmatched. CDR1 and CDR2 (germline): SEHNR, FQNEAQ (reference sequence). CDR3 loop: CASSLATSGGYNEQFF. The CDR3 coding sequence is TGTGCCAGCAGCTTAGCTACTAGCGGGGGATACAATGAGCAGTTCTTC.

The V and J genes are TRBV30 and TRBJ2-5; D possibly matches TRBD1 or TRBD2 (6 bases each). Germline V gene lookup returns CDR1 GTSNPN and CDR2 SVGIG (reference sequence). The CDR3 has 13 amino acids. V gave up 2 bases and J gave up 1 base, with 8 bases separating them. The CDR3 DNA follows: TGTGCCTGGAGTTGGGGGGCCCAAGAGACCCAGTACTTC. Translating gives CAWSWGAQETQYF.

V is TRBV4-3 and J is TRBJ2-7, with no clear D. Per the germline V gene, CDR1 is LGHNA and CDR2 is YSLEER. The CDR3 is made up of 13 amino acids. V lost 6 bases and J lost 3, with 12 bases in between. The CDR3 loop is CASSYGVVYEQYF. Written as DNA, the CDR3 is TGCGCCAGCAGTTATGGGGTGGTCTACGAGCAGTACTTC.

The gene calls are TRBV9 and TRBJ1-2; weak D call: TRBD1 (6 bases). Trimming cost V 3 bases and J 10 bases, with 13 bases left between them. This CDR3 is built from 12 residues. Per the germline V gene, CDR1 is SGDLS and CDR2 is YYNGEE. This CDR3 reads CASSAQGQDYTF. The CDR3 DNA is TGTGCCAGCAGCGCCCAGGGGCAAGACTACACCTTC.

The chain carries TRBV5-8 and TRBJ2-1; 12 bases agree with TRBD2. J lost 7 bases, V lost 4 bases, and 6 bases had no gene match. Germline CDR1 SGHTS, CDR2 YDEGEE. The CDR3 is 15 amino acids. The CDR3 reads CASSPTSGGWNEQFF. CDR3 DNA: TGTGCCAGCAGCCCCACTAGCGGGGGGTGGAATGAGCAGTTCTTC.

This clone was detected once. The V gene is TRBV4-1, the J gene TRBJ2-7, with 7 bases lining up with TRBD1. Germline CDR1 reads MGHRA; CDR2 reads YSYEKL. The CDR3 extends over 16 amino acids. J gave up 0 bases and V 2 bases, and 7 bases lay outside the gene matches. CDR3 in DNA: TGCGCCAGCAGCCAAAAAGCAGGGGGAAGCTCCTACGAGCAGTACTTC. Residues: CASSQKAGGSSYEQYF.

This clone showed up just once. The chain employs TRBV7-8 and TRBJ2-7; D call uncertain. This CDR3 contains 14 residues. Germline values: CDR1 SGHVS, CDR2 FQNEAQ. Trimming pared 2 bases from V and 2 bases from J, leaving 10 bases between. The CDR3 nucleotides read TGTGCCAGCAGCTTAATGGTTAGCACCTACGAGCAGTACTTC. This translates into CASSLMVSTYEQYF. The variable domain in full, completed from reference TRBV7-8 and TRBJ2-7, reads GAGVSQSPRYKVAKRGQDVALRCDPISGHVSLFWYQQALGQGPEFLTYFQNEAQLDKSGLPSDRFFAERPEGSVSTLKIQRTQQEDSAVYLCASSLMVSTYEQYFGPGTRLTVT.

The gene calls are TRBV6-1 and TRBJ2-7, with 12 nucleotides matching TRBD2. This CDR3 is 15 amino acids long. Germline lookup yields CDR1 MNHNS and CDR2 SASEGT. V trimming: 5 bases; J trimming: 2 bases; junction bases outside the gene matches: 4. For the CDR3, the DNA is TGTGCCAGCAGTATTACTAGCGGGGGGACCTACGAGCAGTACTTC. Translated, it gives CASSITSGGTYEQYF.